The 30 T cell receptor beta chains given below trace back to one sample, sequenced in a study of cytomegalovirus exposure and HLA in healthy donors. A multiplex PCR was run with 60 Vbeta primers and 13 Jbeta primers. Profiling relied on immunoSEQ multiplex PCR, and the TCRdb table lists in-frame clones only, not all of them. The sample lists around 130,000 clones, approximately 85% seen once, with about 6.7% in the top ten. The sample was PBMCs. These receptors all stem from a young woman in good health and CMV-seropositive.

The V gene is TRBV9, the J gene TRBJ2-6; D unclear. The CDR3 consists of 16 residues. Germline CDR1 is SGDLS and CDR2 is YYNGEE. V was clipped by 0 bases and J by 0 bases, with 7 bases between them. This CDR3 is CASSVAGLSGANVLTF. The CDR3, as DNA: TGTGCCAGCAGCGTAGCCGGTCTCTCTGGGGCCAACGTCCTGACTTTC.

The rearrangement links TRBV6-6 to TRBJ1-2; 9 bases are a match to TRBD1. Per the germline V gene, CDR1 is MNHNY and CDR2 is SVGAGI (reference sequence). CDR3 length equals 11 residues. With 10 bases clipped from V and 7 bases from J, the junction kept 4 bases outside the gene matches. Written as DNA, the CDR3 is TGTGCCATCGGGACAGGGTCTGGCTACACCTTC. As protein: CAIGTGSGYTF.

This clone was counted between two and nine times. The J gene is TRBJ1-4, the V gene TRBV9, with a weak D call TRBD1 (5 bases). Trimming cost V 4 bases and J 2 bases, with 9 bases left between them. The CDR3 extends over 14 amino acids. The V gene's germline CDR1 is SGDLS and CDR2 YYNGEE. CDR3 residues: CASSWGLTNEKLFF. Here the CDR3 DNA reads TGTGCCAGCAGCTGGGGACTCACTAATGAAAAACTGTTTTTT.

The V call is TRBV2, the J call TRBJ2-2; 11 bases are shared with TRBD1. The trim removed 2 bases at V and 5 bases at J, leaving 4 bases unmatched. Germline assignment: CDR1 SNHLY and CDR2 FYNNEI. This CDR3 has 16 residues. The CDR3 is CASSERTGGRTGELFF. The CDR3 region has the DNA TGTGCCAGCAGTGAAAGGACAGGGGGCAGGACCGGGGAGCTGTTTTTT. The whole variable domain, remainder taken from reference TRBV2 and TRBJ2-2, is EPEVTQTPSHQVTQMGQEVILRCVPISNHLYFYWYRQILGQKVEFLVSFYNNEISEKSEIFDDQFSVERPDGSNFTLKIRSTKLEDSAMYFCASSERTGGRTGELFFGEGSRLTVL.

The chain joins TRBV9 to TRBJ2-3; the match to TRBD2 covers 9 bases. Germline loops: CDR1 SGDLS, CDR2 YYNGEE. V lost 2 bases to trimming and J lost 0 bases; unmatched junction nucleotides: 1. This CDR3 is 15 amino acids long. This CDR3 is CASSVLAGSTDTQYF. The CDR3 coding sequence is TGTGCCAGCAGCGTCCTAGCGGGGAGCACAGATACGCAGTATTTT.

The rearrangement joins TRBV5-1 to TRBJ2-1; D is uncertain. The CDR3 covers 14 residues. From germline, CDR1 is SGHRS and CDR2 YFSETQ. V lost 4 bases to trimming and J lost 5 bases, with 13 bases between them. CDR3 protein: CASSEQSANNEQFF. The CDR3 DNA is TGCGCCAGCAGCGAACAGTCAGCAAACAATGAGCAGTTCTTC.

The chain has TRBV7-9 and TRBJ1-6; D may be TRBD1 (6 bases). V was clipped by 0 bases and J by 6 bases, with 15 bases between them. Per the germline V gene, CDR1 is SEHNR and CDR2 is FQNEAQ (reference sequence). CDR3 size: 17 residues. CDR3 DNA: TGTGCCAGCAGCTTAGCCTTCTCGGACAGCCGTAATTCACCCCTCCACTTT. This sequence encodes CASSLAFSDSRNSPLHF.

The chain has TRBV27 and TRBJ2-5; D might be TRBD2 (5 bases). V shed 5 bases and J shed 10 bases, with 14 bases lying between them. Germline V lookup: CDR1 MNHEY, CDR2 SMNVEV (reference sequence). The CDR3 is 12 residues long. CDR3 loop: CASSTPGEGQYF. DNA for the CDR3: TGTGCCAGCAGTACCCCCGGCGAGGGCCAGTACTTC.

The chain couples TRBV7-3 to TRBJ2-3; tentative D call: TRBD2 (7 bases). In germline, CDR1 is SGHTA, CDR2 FQGTGA. Trimming stripped 2 bases from V and 4 bases from J, with 22 bases between. The CDR3 extends over 18 amino acids. The CDR3 DNA is TGTGCCAGCAGCTTAGGGCGGCTGGGGGGCGGGGGTCCAGATACGCAGTATTTT. It encodes CASSLGRLGGGGPDTQYF.

J is TRBJ2-7 and V is TRBV28; 9 bases line up with TRBD1. After removal of 6 bases from V and 3 bases from J, the junction contained 3 bases not matched to a gene. The germline V gene has CDR1 MDHEN and CDR2 SYDVKM. This CDR3 has 13 amino acids. CDR3 nucleotides: TGTGCCAGCAGAGGACAGGGGTTCTACGAGCAGTACTTC. Translation: CASRGQGFYEQYF.

The chain links TRBV5-1 to TRBJ2-2; 7 bases are a match to TRBD1. After removal of 4 bases from V and 2 bases from J, the junction contained 8 bases not matched to a gene. The CDR3 has 16 residues. CDR1 and CDR2 (germline): SGHRS, YFSETQ. DNA of the CDR3: TGCGCCAGCAGCCCCCGGGGACAGAGCAACACCGGGGAGCTGTTTTTT. Protein sequence: CASSPRGQSNTGELFF.

The chain joins TRBV6-1 to TRBJ1-2, with D perhaps matching TRBD1 (6 bases). There are 13 residues in the CDR3. The ends were cut back, 2 bases at V and 5 bases at J, with 9 bases in the middle. Germline assignment: CDR1 MNHNS and CDR2 SASEGT. The CDR3: CASSELGAYGYTF. In DNA, the CDR3 is TGTGCCAGCAGTGAATTGGGGGCTTATGGCTACACCTTC.

This clone has only a few counts. The chain couples TRBV7-9 to TRBJ1-1; tentatively, D is TRBD1 (5 bases). The germline V and J ends were trimmed by 5 bases and 4 bases, with 17 bases remaining between them. The CDR3 has 15 residues. Germline V CDR1 and CDR2: SEHNR, FQNEAQ (reference sequence). DNA of the CDR3: TGTGCCAGCAGCCCTCCCTTCAGGGCCGGCACTGAAGCTTTCTTT. The encoded protein is CASSPPFRAGTEAFF.

This sequence joins TRBV5-1 and TRBJ2-7, with D unclear. From germline, CDR1 is SGHRS and CDR2 YFSETQ. With 0 bases removed from V and 1 base from J, the gap between germline ends came to 8 bases. The CDR3 loop spans 14 amino acids. CDR3 bases: TGCGCCAGCAGCTTGGCCGTCAGTTCCTACGAGCAGTACTTC. It encodes CASSLAVSSYEQYF. The whole variable domain, remainder taken from reference TRBV5-1 and TRBJ2-7, is KAGVTQTPRYLIKTRGQQVTLSCSPISGHRSVSWYQQTPGQGLQFLFEYFSETQRNKGNFPGRFSGRQFSNSRSEMNVSTLELGDSALYLCASSLAVSSYEQYFGPGTRLTVT.

The DNA of the CDR3 is TGTGCCAGCAGTGAGACCCCGCTAGCGGCCTACGAGCAGTACTTC. This translates into CASSETPLAAYEQYF. J is TRBJ2-7 and V is TRBV2; TRBD2 matches at 7 bases. V trimming: 3 bases; J trimming: 2 bases; junction bases outside the gene matches: 7. Germline loops: CDR1 SNHLY, CDR2 FYNNEI. This CDR3 has 15 amino acids.

The V gene is TRBV29-1, the J gene TRBJ2-5; D unresolved. The V end lost 4 bases, the J end lost 5 bases, and 17 bases lay between the germline ends. Per germline, CDR1 SQVTM and CDR2 ANQGSEA. The CDR3 is 14 residues long. CDR3 sequence: CSVGQTSDGETQYF. The CDR3 coding sequence is TGCAGCGTTGGTCAGACCTCCGACGGGGAGACCCAGTACTTC. The full variable domain, in which reference TRBV29-1 and TRBJ2-5 provide the parts outside the CDR3, is SAVISQKPSRDICQRGTSLTIQCQVDSQVTMMFWYRQQPGQSLTLIATANQGSEATYESGFVIDKFPISRPNLTFSTLTVSNMSPEDSSIYLCSVGQTSDGETQYFGPGTRLLVL.

The chain couples TRBV25-1 to TRBJ1-1; D remains ambiguous. Trimming took 3 bases from V and 4 from J, leaving 9 bases between them. CDR3 length: 13 residues. The V gene's germline CDR1 is MGHDK and CDR2 SYGVNS. For the CDR3, the DNA is TGTGCCAGCAGTGACTGGGGAGGCACTGAAGCTTTCTTT. This sequence encodes CASSDWGGTEAFF. Looking up the rest from reference TRBV25-1 and TRBJ1-1 gives the full variable domain: EADIYQTPRYLVIGTGKKITLECSQTMGHDKMYWYQQDPGMELHLIHYSYGVNSTEKGDLSSESTVSRIRTEHFPLTLESARPSHTSQYLCASSDWGGTEAFFGQGTRLTVV.

About this clone itself: One end of the junction fails to match germline, which may point to a read error. The chain combines TRBV5-4 with TRBJ1-2; D perhaps matches TRBD1 (6 bases). There are 13 residues in the CDR3. Germline-derived CDR1 and CDR2 are SGHNT and YYREEE (reference sequence). The CDR3 region is CASSLVAGDGCTF. In DNA, the CDR3 is TGTGCCAGCAGCTTGGTGGCAGGGGATGGCTGCACCTTC.

The CDR3 spells CASTRGTGWYF. The CDR3 DNA reads as TGTGCCAGCACGAGGGGAACAGGGTGGTATTTT. The chain joins TRBV6-5 to TRBJ2-3; maybe TRBD1 (6 bases). The V gene lost 7 bases and the J gene lost 14 bases, with 16 bases spanning the gap. This CDR3 region has 11 residues. Germline values: CDR1 MNHEY, CDR2 SVGAGI.

The chain employs TRBV4-1 and TRBJ2-1, with D possibly being TRBD2 (5 bases). Trimming stripped 0 bases from V and 8 bases from J, with 17 bases between. CDR3 length: 16 residues. CDR1 is MGHRA, CDR2 YSYEKL, per germline. The CDR3 bases are TGCGCCAGCAGCCAAGATTGGGGTCCCCGGGATGATGAGCAGTTCTTC. It is translated as CASSQDWGPRDDEQFF.

This chain connects TRBV5-1 to TRBJ1-3; D remains unclear. The CDR3 is made up of 16 amino acids. V was pared by 1 base and J by 0 bases, with 11 bases between. CDR1 is SGHRS, CDR2 YFSETQ, per germline. The CDR3 DNA is TGCGCCAGCAGCTTGTATACAGTTAGCTCTGGAAACACCATATATTTT. It encodes CASSLYTVSSGNTIYF.

The chain links TRBV10-3 to TRBJ1-6, with 7 nucleotides matching TRBD1. V lost 10 bases, J lost 9 bases, and 9 bases stayed unmatched. The length of the CDR3 is 13 residues. Per germline, CDR1 ENHRY and CDR2 SYGVKD. CDR3 coding DNA: TGTGCCACAGGGGACAGTGGCAGTTCACCCCTCCACTTT. It yields the protein CATGDSGSSPLHF.

This sequence joins TRBV6-1 and TRBJ1-1; D possibly corresponds to TRBD1 (5 bases). Trimming pared 6 bases from V and 5 bases from J, leaving 13 bases between. Germline V gene data show CDR1 as MNHNS and CDR2 as SASEGT. The CDR3 has 13 amino acids. CDR3 region: CASRPRVETEAFF. As DNA, the CDR3 is TGTGCCAGCAGACCCAGGGTGGAAACTGAAGCTTTCTTT.

The rearrangement uses TRBV27 and TRBJ2-1, with 10 bases identical to TRBD2. This CDR3 has 16 amino acids. J was trimmed by 2 bases and V by 5 bases; bases with no gene match: 6. Germline CDR1 MNHEY, CDR2 SMNVEV (reference sequence). The CDR3 DNA reads TGTGCCAGCAGTCAACCCGGGACTAGCGCCTACAATGAGCAGTTCTTC. This encodes CASSQPGTSAYNEQFF.

The V and J genes are TRBV5-4 and TRBJ1-2; tentatively, D is TRBD1 (6 bases). V dropped 5 bases and J dropped 4 bases, with 15 bases sitting between them. CDR1 is SGHNT and CDR2 is YYREEE in the germline V gene (reference sequence). This CDR3 contains 14 residues. CDR3 in DNA: TGTGCCAGCAGTTCGGGGGGGGGCCCCTATGGCTACACCTTC. Its translation is CASSSGGGPYGYTF. Combining the CDR3 with reference TRBV5-4 and TRBJ1-2 gives the whole variable domain ETGVTQSPTHLIKTRGQQVTLRCSSQSGHNTVSWYQQALGQGPQFIFQYYREEENGRGNFPPRFSGLQFPNYSSELNVNALELDDSALYLCASSSGGGPYGYTFGSGTRLTVV.

The CDR3 DNA is TGCGCCAGCAGCGGGGGAGGGACGGTGAACACTGAAGCTTTCTTT. The encoded protein is CASSGGGTVNTEAFF. The chain combines TRBV5-1 with TRBJ1-1; D may be TRBD1 (5 bases). Germline CDR1 and CDR2: SGHRS and YFSETQ. The CDR3 spans 15 residues. V lost 4 bases, J lost 0 bases, and 13 bases lay in between. The complete variable domain, with remaining parts taken from reference TRBV5-1 and TRBJ1-1, reads KAGVTQTPRYLIKTRGQQVTLSCSPISGHRSVSWYQQTPGQGLQFLFEYFSETQRNKGNFPGRFSGRQFSNSRSEMNVSTLELGDSALYLCASSGGGTVNTEAFFGQGTRLTVV.

This sequence joins TRBV27 and TRBJ1-6, with 10 bases fitting TRBD1. Germline values: CDR1 MNHEY, CDR2 SMNVEV (reference sequence). The ends lost 6 bases at V and 10 bases at J; junction bases unmatched: 9. The CDR3 length is 15 residues. The CDR3 reads CASSPLGQGGSPLHF. For the CDR3, the DNA is TGTGCCAGCAGCCCTCTTGGACAGGGGGGATCACCCCTCCACTTT.

This sequence joins TRBV27 and TRBJ2-2; TRBD2 is a possible D gene (7 bases). Trimming took off 1 base at V and 4 bases at J, with 13 bases between the two ends. CDR1 is MNHEY and CDR2 is SMNVEV in the germline V gene (reference sequence). This CDR3 region has 16 residues. The CDR3: CASSLWGGGGTGELFF. The DNA of the CDR3 is TGTGCCAGCAGTTTATGGGGGGGAGGGGGCACCGGGGAGCTGTTTTTT.

The chain is built from TRBV7-6 and TRBJ1-1, with TRBD1 matching 8 bases. The ends lost 5 bases at V and 7 bases at J; junction bases unmatched: 3. There are 12 residues in the CDR3. Germline V gene sequence: CDR1 SGHVS, CDR2 FNYEAQ. For the CDR3, the DNA is TGTGCCAGCAGCCCGACAGGGGTTGAAGCTTTCTTT. This gives the protein CASSPTGVEAFF.

The rearrangement links TRBV27 to TRBJ1-1, with D unclear. V was trimmed by 8 bases and J by 0 bases, leaving 16 bases between them. Looked up from germline, CDR1 is MNHEY and CDR2 is SMNVEV (reference sequence). This CDR3 comprises 15 residues. Here the CDR3 reads CASAFSGVLNTEAFF. The CDR3 nucleotides read TGTGCCAGCGCATTCTCCGGGGTCTTGAACACTGAAGCTTTCTTT.